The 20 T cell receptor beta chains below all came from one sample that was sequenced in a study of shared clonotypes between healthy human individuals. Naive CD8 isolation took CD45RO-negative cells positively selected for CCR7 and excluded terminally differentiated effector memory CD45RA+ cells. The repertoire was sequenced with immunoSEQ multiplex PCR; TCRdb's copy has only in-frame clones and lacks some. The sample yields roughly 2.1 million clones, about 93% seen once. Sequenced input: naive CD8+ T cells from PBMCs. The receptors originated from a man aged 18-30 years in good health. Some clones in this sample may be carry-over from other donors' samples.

In nucleotides, the CDR3 is TGTGCCAGCAGTTACGGGCCAGAAGCCTACGAGCAGTACTTC. It specifies CASSYGPEAYEQYF. V is TRBV6-6 and J is TRBJ2-7; D gene ambiguous. Germline V gene lookup returns CDR1 MNHNY and CDR2 SVGAGI (reference sequence). The CDR3 covers 14 residues. V was trimmed by 2 bases and J by 2 bases, leaving 10 bases between them.

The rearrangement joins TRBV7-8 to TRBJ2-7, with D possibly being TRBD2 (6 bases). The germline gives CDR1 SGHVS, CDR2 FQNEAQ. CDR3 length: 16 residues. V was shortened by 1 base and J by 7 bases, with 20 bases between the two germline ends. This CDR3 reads CASSLEISRELGEQYF. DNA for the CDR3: TGTGCCAGCAGCTTAGAAATTTCGCGGGAACTGGGGGAGCAGTACTTC.

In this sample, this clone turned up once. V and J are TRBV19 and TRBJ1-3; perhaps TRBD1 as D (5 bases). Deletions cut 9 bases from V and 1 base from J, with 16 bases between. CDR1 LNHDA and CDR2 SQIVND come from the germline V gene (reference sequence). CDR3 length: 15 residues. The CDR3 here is CASGVDGTSGNTIYF. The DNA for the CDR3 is TGTGCCAGCGGAGTCGACGGGACTTCTGGAAACACCATATATTTT.

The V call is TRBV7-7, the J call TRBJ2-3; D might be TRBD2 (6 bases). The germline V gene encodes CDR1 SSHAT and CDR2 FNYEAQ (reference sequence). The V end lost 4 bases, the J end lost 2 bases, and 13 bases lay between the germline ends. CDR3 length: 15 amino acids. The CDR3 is CASSSRTTLTDTQYF. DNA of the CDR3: TGTGCCAGCAGCTCGAGGACTACCCTCACAGATACGCAGTATTTT.

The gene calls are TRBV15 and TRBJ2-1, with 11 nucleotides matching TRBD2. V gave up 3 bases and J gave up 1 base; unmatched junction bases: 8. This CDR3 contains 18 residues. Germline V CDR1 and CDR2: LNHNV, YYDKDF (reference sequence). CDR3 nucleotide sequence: TGTGCCACCAGCAGTGGGCTAGCGGGAGGCCTATCCTACAATGAGCAGTTCTTC. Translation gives CATSSGLAGGLSYNEQFF. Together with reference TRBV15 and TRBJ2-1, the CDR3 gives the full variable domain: DAMVIQNPRYQVTQFGKPVTLSCSQTLNHNVMYWYQQKSSQAPKLLFHYYDKDFNNEADTPDNFQSRRPNTSFCFLDIRSPGLGDTAMYLCATSSGLAGGLSYNEQFFGPGTRLTVL.

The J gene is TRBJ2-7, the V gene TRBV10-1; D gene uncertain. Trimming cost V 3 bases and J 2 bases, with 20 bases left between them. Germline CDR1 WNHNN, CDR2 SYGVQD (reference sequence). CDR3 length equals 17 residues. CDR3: CASSDALGRNPPYEQYF. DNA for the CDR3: TGCGCCAGCAGTGATGCCCTGGGCAGGAATCCCCCCTACGAGCAGTACTTC.

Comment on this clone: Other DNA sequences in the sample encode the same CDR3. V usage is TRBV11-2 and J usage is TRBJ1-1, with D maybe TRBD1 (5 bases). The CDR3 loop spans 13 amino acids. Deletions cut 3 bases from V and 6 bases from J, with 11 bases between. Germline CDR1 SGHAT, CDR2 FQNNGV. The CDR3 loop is CASSLGGGAEAFF. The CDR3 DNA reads TGTGCCAGCAGCTTGGGGGGAGGGGCTGAAGCTTTCTTT.

DNA for the CDR3: TGTGCCAGTAGTATTTTTCGTTCGACAGTCTACGAGCAGTACTTC. Amino acid sequence: CASSIFRSTVYEQYF. The chain employs TRBV19 and TRBJ2-7, with D perhaps TRBD1 (5 bases). CDR3 length: 15 amino acids. Germline values: CDR1 LNHDA, CDR2 SQIVND (reference sequence). Trimming removed 3 bases from V and 3 bases from J, with 15 bases in between.

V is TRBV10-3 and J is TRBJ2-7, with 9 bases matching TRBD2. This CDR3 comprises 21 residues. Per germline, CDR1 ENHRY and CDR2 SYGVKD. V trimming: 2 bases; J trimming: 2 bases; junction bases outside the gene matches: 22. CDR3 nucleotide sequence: TGTGCCATCAGTGAGAAGCGCGGGAGGGATCAAGCGGGAAAACCCACCTACGAGCAGTACTTC. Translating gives CAISEKRGRDQAGKPTYEQYF.

The CDR3 sequence: CASSQGLIGIGYTF. DNA of the CDR3: TGCGCCAGCAGCCAAGGGTTAATCGGAATTGGCTACACCTTC. The V gene is TRBV4-3, the J gene TRBJ1-2; D remains ambiguous. CDR1 is LGHNA and CDR2 is YSLEER in the germline V gene. There are 14 residues in the CDR3. The V and J ends lost 1 base and 7 bases respectively, with 13 bases between them.

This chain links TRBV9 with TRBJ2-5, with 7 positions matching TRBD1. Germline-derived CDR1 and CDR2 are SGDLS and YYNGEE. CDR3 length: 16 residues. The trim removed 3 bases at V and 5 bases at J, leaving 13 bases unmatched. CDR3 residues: CASSARGGLSLETQYF. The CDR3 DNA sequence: TGTGCCAGCAGCGCGAGAGGGGGCCTCAGTCTCGAGACCCAGTACTTC.

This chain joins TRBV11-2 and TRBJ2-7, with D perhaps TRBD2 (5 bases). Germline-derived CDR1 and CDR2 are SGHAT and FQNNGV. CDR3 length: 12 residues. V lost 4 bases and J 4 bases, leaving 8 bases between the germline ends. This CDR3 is CASSSERYEQYF. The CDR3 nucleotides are TGTGCCAGCAGCTCAGAGCGGTACGAGCAGTACTTC.

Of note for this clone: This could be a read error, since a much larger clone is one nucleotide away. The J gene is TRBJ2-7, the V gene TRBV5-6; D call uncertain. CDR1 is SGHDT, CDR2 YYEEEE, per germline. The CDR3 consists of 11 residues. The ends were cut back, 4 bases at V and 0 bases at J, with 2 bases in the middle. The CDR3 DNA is TGTGCCAGCAGCAACTCCTACGAGCAGTACTTC. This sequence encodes CASSNSYEQYF.

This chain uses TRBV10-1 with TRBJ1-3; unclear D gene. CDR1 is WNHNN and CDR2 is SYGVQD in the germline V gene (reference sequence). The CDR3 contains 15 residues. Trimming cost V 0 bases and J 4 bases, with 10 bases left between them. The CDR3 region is CASSESTGEGNTIYF. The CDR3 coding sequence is TGCGCCAGCAGTGAGTCGACCGGAGAAGGAAACACCATATATTTT.

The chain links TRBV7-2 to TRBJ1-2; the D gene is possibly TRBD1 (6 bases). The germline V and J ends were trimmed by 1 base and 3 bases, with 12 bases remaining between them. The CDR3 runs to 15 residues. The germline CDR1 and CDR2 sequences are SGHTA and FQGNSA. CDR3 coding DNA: TGTGCCAGCAGCTTAGAGGGGGGGAAAGACTATGGCTACACCTTC. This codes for CASSLEGGKDYGYTF.

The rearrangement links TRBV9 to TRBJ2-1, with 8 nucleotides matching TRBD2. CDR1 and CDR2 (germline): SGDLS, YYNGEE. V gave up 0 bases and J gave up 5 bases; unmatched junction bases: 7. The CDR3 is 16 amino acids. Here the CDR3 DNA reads TGTGCCAGCAGCGTAGCTGCGGGAGGTGTACACAATGAGCAGTTCTTC. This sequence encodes CASSVAAGGVHNEQFF.

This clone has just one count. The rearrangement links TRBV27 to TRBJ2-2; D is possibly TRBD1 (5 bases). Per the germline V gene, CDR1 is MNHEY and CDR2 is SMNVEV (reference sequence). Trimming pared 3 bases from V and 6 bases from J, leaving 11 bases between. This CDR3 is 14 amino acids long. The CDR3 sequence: CASSFQGSSGELFF. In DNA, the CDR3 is TGTGCCAGCAGTTTTCAGGGATCGTCCGGGGAGCTGTTTTTT.

CDR3 in DNA: TGTGCCAGCAGTTTCGGGCGGACAGGAGGCTATGGCTACACCTTC. It translates to CASSFGRTGGYGYTF. The V gene is TRBV27, the J gene TRBJ1-2; 7 bases align to TRBD1. The junction had 8 bases not matched to a gene; V was cut back by 3 bases and J by 4 bases. Germline values: CDR1 MNHEY, CDR2 SMNVEV (reference sequence). CDR3 length: 15 residues.

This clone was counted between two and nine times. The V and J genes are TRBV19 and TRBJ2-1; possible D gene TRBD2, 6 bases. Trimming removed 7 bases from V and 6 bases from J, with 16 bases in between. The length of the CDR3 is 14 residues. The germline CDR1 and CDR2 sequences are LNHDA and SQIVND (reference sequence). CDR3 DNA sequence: TGTGCCAGTAATGAGCGGGTGTACCTCAATGAGCAGTTCTTC. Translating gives CASNERVYLNEQFF.

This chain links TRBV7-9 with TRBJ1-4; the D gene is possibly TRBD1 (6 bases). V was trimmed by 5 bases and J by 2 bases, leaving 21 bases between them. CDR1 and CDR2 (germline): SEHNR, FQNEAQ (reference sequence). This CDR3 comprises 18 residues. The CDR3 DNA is TGTGCCAGCAGCCGAAGTGTGGGGGGGCGAGGCACTAATGAAAAACTGTTTTTT. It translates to CASSRSVGGRGTNEKLFF.